Listed below are T cell receptor beta chains from one sample, sequenced in a study of T cell responses to AZD1222 COVID-19 vaccine. Clones were sequenced by immunoSEQ multiplex PCR, and TCRdb holds only the in-frame ones, with some missing. This sample has roughly 200,000 clones, with approximately 94% found just once. The sequenced sample was peripheral blood, obtained 28 days after the second dose of the MenACWY control vaccine. The receptor set was obtained from an adult who received the MenACWY meningococcal vaccine as a control. The CDR3 runs from the conserved cysteine through the conserved F or W. Each record gives: CDR3 length, V gene, clone size, D gene, J gene, CDR3 protein, CDR3 DNA. D genes are given only for firm matches. Clone size appears in some rows only: once, few, many, or a class for an expanded clone.

17	TRBV21-1	NA	NA	TRBJ2-2	CASSKAPGTANTGELFF	TGTGCCAGCAGCAAAGCTCCCGGGACAGCGAACACCGGGGAGCTGTTTTTT
14	TRBV6-1	few	NA	TRBJ1-2	CASSEAGEGYGYTF	TGTGCCAGCAGTGAGGCAGGGGAGGGCTATGGCTACACCTTC
13	TRBV18	once	NA	TRBJ2-5	CASSPLGQETQYF	TGTGCCAGCTCTCCTTTGGGCCAAGAGACCCAGTACTTC
15	TRBV10-3	NA	TRBD1	TRBJ1-5	CAINEQGPRNQPQHF	TGTGCCATCAACGAACAGGGGCCGAGGAATCAGCCCCAGCATTTT
11	TRBV24-1	NA	NA	TRBJ1-1	CATSDPSGAFF	TGTGCCACCAGTGATCCCAGTGGGGCTTTCTTT
14	TRBV30	NA	NA	TRBJ2-2	CAWSGDKGFGELFF	TGTGCCTGGAGTGGCGATAAGGGCTTTGGGGAGCTGTTTTTT
14	TRBV6-1	few	TRBD2	TRBJ2-7	CASSESGTLQEQYF	TGTGCCAGCAGTGAAAGCGGGACCCTCCAAGAGCAGTACTTC
13	TRBV5-1	NA	NA	TRBJ2-1	CASSLGTIDEQFF	TGCGCCAGCAGCTTGGGGACTATCGATGAGCAGTTCTTC
14	TRBV4-2	NA	NA	TRBJ2-2	CASSQAGNTGELFF	TGTGCCAGCAGCCAAGCAGGAAACACCGGGGAGCTGTTTTTT
14	TRBV9	NA	TRBD1	TRBJ1-3	CASSKGQSGNTIYF	TGTGCCAGCAGCAAGGGACAGTCTGGAAACACCATATATTTT
13	TRBV9	NA	NA	TRBJ2-5	CASSVGREETQYF	TGTGCCAGCAGCGTAGGAAGGGAAGAGACCCAGTACTTC
16	TRBV14	NA	NA	TRBJ2-7	CASSQRYRGLGYEQYF	TGTGCCAGCAGCCAAAGATACAGGGGACTGGGTTACGAGCAGTACTTC
13	TRBV30	NA	NA	TRBJ1-2	CAWSVRGSDGYTF	TGTGCCTGGAGTGTACGGGGCAGTGATGGCTACACCTTC
16	TRBV15	NA	NA	TRBJ1-6	CATSRADRRGISPLHF	TGTGCCACCAGCAGAGCGGATAGACGCGGGATTTCACCCCTCCACTTT
18	TRBV28	NA	TRBD2	TRBJ2-1	CASSFLGWGLTVRNEQFF	TGTGCCAGCAGTTTTCTGGGGTGGGGACTAACCGTTAGGAATGAGCAGTTCTTC
14	TRBV7-2	few	TRBD2	TRBJ2-7	CASSLIRTSNEQYF	TGTGCCAGCAGCTTAATACGGACTAGTAACGAGCAGTACTTC
14	TRBV18	NA	TRBD1	TRBJ1-5	CASSRGQGNQPQHF	TGTGCCAGCTCACGAGGACAGGGCAATCAGCCCCAGCATTTT
14	TRBV15	NA	NA	TRBJ2-3	CATSRDHTQDTQYF	TGTGCCACCAGCAGAGATCATACGCAAGATACGCAGTATTTT
15	TRBV7-9	NA	TRBD1	TRBJ2-3	CASSSFDRGAGTQYF	TGTGCCAGCAGCTCTTTCGACAGGGGCGCGGGTACGCAGTATTTT
16	TRBV7-8	NA	TRBD1	TRBJ1-3	CASSSPQGIVRNTIYF	TGTGCCAGCAGCTCCCCACAGGGGATAGTAAGGAACACCATATATTTT
13	TRBV29-1	NA	TRBD2	TRBJ2-1	CSVLAGSYNEQFF	TGCAGCGTCCTAGCGGGTTCCTACAATGAGCAGTTCTTC
11	TRBV7-3	NA	TRBD1	TRBJ1-1	CRDRRNTEAFF	TGTCGGGACAGGCGGAACACTGAAGCTTTCTTT
17	TRBV5-5	NA	TRBD1	TRBJ1-6	CASSLMGQGLRNSPLHF	TGTGCCAGCAGCTTGATGGGACAGGGACTTAGGAATTCACCCCTCCACTTT
12	TRBV3-1/TRBV3-2	NA	NA	TRBJ1-2	CASSQGQRGYTF	TGTGCCAGCAGCCAGGGGCAGAGGGGCTACACCTTC
17	TRBV19	NA	NA	TRBJ1-5	CASSKRAQGISNQPQHF	TGTGCCAGTAGTAAGCGGGCCCAGGGTATTAGCAATCAGCCCCAGCATTTT
17	TRBV2	NA	NA	TRBJ1-6	CASRGGRPYFSPSPLHF	TGTGCCAGCAGGGGCGGCAGGCCTTATTTTTCTCCTTCACCCCTCCACTTT
15	TRBV4-2	NA	NA	TRBJ1-6	CASSPRDIGNSPLHF	TGTGCCAGCAGCCCTCGGGACATCGGAAATTCACCCCTCCACTTT
17	TRBV5-8	NA	TRBD1	TRBJ2-1	CASSLDRGSSSYNEQFF	TGTGCCAGCAGCTTAGACAGGGGGTCGAGCTCCTACAATGAGCAGTTCTTC
12	TRBV9	once	NA	TRBJ1-1	CASSVGGSEAFF	TGTGCCAGCAGCGTAGGTGGGTCCGAAGCTTTCTTT
15	TRBV6-5	NA	NA	TRBJ2-7	CASSLERGDPYEQYF	TGTGCCAGCAGCCTGGAGAGGGGAGATCCCTACGAGCAGTACTTC
13	TRBV19	once	TRBD1	TRBJ1-1	CASSSTGDTEAFF	TGTGCCAGTAGTTCCACAGGGGACACTGAAGCTTTCTTT
14	TRBV9	NA	NA	TRBJ1-3	CASSSGISGNTIYF	TGTGCCAGCAGCTCTGGGATCTCTGGAAACACCATATATTTT
12	TRBV9	NA	NA	TRBJ2-3	CASSVLGKTQYF	TGTGCCAGCAGCGTTCTCGGGAAAACGCAGTATTTT
15	TRBV7-8	NA	NA	TRBJ2-7	CASSLLRPRDYEQYF	TGTGCCAGCAGCCTACTTAGACCCAGGGACTACGAGCAGTACTTC
13	TRBV9	few	NA	TRBJ1-1	CASSVAMNTEAFF	TGTGCCAGCAGCGTAGCCATGAACACTGAAGCTTTCTTT
14	TRBV11-2	NA	NA	TRBJ1-1	CASSLVGSDTEAFF	TGTGCCAGCAGCTTAGTGGGTTCCGACACTGAAGCTTTCTTT
18	TRBV14	once	TRBD1	TRBJ1-6	CASSQDRPSGGNDSPLHF	TGTGCCAGCAGCCAAGACAGGCCGTCAGGGGGCAATGATTCACCCCTCCACTTT
15	TRBV24-1	NA	NA	TRBJ1-1	CATSDSRGRATEAFF	TGTGCCACCAGTGATTCCCGAGGAAGGGCCACTGAAGCTTTCTTT
14	TRBV10-3	NA	NA	TRBJ1-1	CAISEWAPDTEAFF	TGTGCCATCAGTGAGTGGGCCCCTGACACTGAAGCTTTCTTT
13	TRBV19	NA	NA	TRBJ2-1	CASTIGNHNEQFF	TGTGCCAGTACCATCGGGAACCACAATGAGCAGTTCTTC
15	TRBV6-5	NA	NA	TRBJ1-6	CASSRTGLLNSPLHF	TGTGCCAGCAGTCGTACGGGACTGCTCAATTCACCCCTCCACTTT
13	TRBV19	NA	NA	TRBJ1-2	CASSISDALGYTF	TGTGCCAGTAGTATCTCCGACGCCCTTGGCTACACCTTC
13	TRBV2	NA	NA	TRBJ1-2	CASIGLGRTGYTF	TGTGCCAGTATCGGTCTGGGCCGGACTGGCTACACCTTC
13	TRBV23-1	NA	NA	TRBJ2-1	CASSHPLGAEQFF	TGCGCCAGCAGTCATCCCCTCGGGGCTGAGCAGTTCTTC
16	TRBV10-3	NA	TRBD1	TRBJ2-4	CAISDPGQGYLGIQYF	TGTGCCATCAGTGATCCGGGACAGGGGTATCTAGGCATTCAGTACTTC
14	TRBV5-6	NA	TRBD2	TRBJ2-2	CASSSRGSTGELFF	TGTGCCAGCAGCTCCCGCGGGAGCACCGGGGAGCTGTTTTTT
12	TRBV7-8	NA	NA	TRBJ1-1	CASSPAGTEAFF	TGTGCCAGCAGCCCCGCCGGGACAGAAGCTTTCTTT
19	TRBV11-1	NA	TRBD2	TRBJ2-1	CASSLATTSGVQLYNEQFF	TGTGCCAGCAGCTTAGCAACGACTAGCGGGGTCCAACTGTACAATGAGCAGTTCTTC
14	TRBV9	NA	NA	TRBJ2-7	CASSEQGWRDEQYF	TGTGCCAGCAGTGAACAGGGCTGGAGGGACGAGCAGTACTTC
16	TRBV4-3	few	NA	TRBJ1-2	CASSQDSRATGQGYTF	TGCGCCAGCAGCCAAGATAGTAGGGCTACCGGGCAGGGCTACACCTTC
16	TRBV5-1	NA	TRBD2	TRBJ2-1	CASSLEVTSGYNEQFF	TGCGCCAGCAGCTTGGAAGTGACTAGCGGGTACAATGAGCAGTTCTTC
14	TRBV4-2	NA	NA	TRBJ1-6	CASSQNPENSPLHF	TGTGCCAGCAGCCAAAACCCCGAAAATTCACCCCTCCACTTT
14	TRBV3-1/TRBV3-2	NA	TRBD1	TRBJ2-7	CASSLGTGPYEQYF	TGTGCCAGCAGCCTAGGGACAGGGCCCTACGAGCAGTACTTC
14	TRBV15	NA	NA	TRBJ2-7	CATSRDLRAYEQYF	TGTGCCACCAGCAGAGATTTAAGGGCCTACGAGCAGTACTTC
11	TRBV4-1	NA	NA	TRBJ2-7	CASSPAYEQYF	TGCGCCAGCAGTCCCGCCTACGAGCAGTACTTC
14	TRBV6-2/TRBV6-3	NA	NA	TRBJ2-4	CASSYGDRAFIQYF	TGTGCCAGCAGTTACGGGGACCGGGCCTTCATTCAGTACTTC
17	TRBV4-3	NA	NA	TRBJ1-4	CASSLNNHGGGNEKLFF	TGCGCCAGCAGCCTGAATAACCACGGGGGGGGTAATGAAAAACTGTTTTTT
11	TRBV28	NA	NA	TRBJ1-2	CASGRPGGYTF	TGTGCCAGTGGCAGGCCGGGGGGCTACACCTTC
13	TRBV29-1	NA	NA	TRBJ2-7	CSVGEESSYEQYF	TGCAGTGTGGGGGAAGAGAGCTCCTACGAGCAGTACTTC